The next 7 T cell receptor beta chains were all read from a single sample in a study of response to subunit inactivated influenza vaccine. TCRdb itself ran the RT-PCR reads through MiXCR, one entry per CDR3 protein. The sample lists about 500,000 distinct CDR3 sequences; 15% to 20% were seen once. This specimen consisted of CD4+ T cells sorted from PBMCs, obtained roughly 24 months after vaccination. These TCRs come from a man aged 45 to 75 who received an inactivated influenza vaccine.

This clonotype was detected many times. The gene calls are TRBV29-1 and TRBJ2-3, with TRBD2 matching 10 bases. In germline, CDR1 is SQVTM, CDR2 ANQGSEA. This CDR3 contains 14 residues. Losses at the gene ends were 2 bases for V and 4 bases for J; bases not matched to a gene: 3. The CDR3: CSVEQREGPDTQYF. The CDR3 nucleotides are TGCAGCGTTGAACAGCGGGAGGGGCCAGATACGCAGTATTTT.

This clonotype was observed many times. This chain links TRBV7-9 with TRBJ2-7; D is unclear. The V end lost 0 bases, the J end lost 0 bases, and 6 bases lay between the germline ends. In germline, CDR1 is SEHNR, CDR2 FQNEAQ (reference sequence). The CDR3 extends over 14 amino acids. This chain's CDR3 is CASSLAGNSYEQYF. Here the CDR3 DNA reads TGTGCCAGCAGCTTAGCGGGGAACTCCTACGAGCAGTACTTC.

This clonotype has just a few counts. The chain is built from TRBV5-6 and TRBJ2-2, with a tentative D call TRBD2 (6 bases). Looked up from germline, CDR1 is SGHDT and CDR2 is YYEEEE. V lost 0 bases and J 4 bases, leaving 10 bases between the germline ends. There are 15 residues in the CDR3. CDR3 in DNA: TGTGCCAGCAGCTTGGATCTGGGGGGCACCGGGGAGCTGTTTTTT. This encodes CASSLDLGGTGELFF.

The sample holds a few counts of this clonotype. The chain has TRBV12-3 or TRBV12-4 and TRBJ2-1, with TRBD2 matching 7 bases. After removal of 3 bases from V and 7 bases from J, the junction contained 9 bases not matched to a gene. This CDR3 has 15 amino acids. The CDR3 DNA reads TGTGCCAGCAGTTTGGAGGGAGGGCCGCGGAATGAGCAGTTCTTC. Encoded protein: CASSLEGGPRNEQFF.

The genes are TRBV6-2 or TRBV6-3 and TRBJ2-5, with 11 bases matching TRBD2. Germline trimming cut 5 bases from V and 2 bases from J; bases unmatched to any gene: 13. Germline V gene sequence: CDR1 MNHEY, CDR2 SVGEGT. The length of the CDR3 is 18 residues. Written as DNA, the CDR3 is TGTGCCAGCAGTCAAAGACGAGATGGACTAGCGGGTCAAGAGACCCAGTACTTC. Amino acids: CASSQRRDGLAGQETQYF.

This clonotype was detected many times. The J gene is TRBJ2-4, the V gene TRBV5-1, with TRBD1 identical over 7 bases. Germline V gives CDR1 SGHRS, CDR2 YFSETQ. The CDR3 has 16 residues. Trimming at V came to 3 bases and at J to 0 bases, leaving 6 bases not matched to a gene. The CDR3 DNA is TGCGCCAGCAGCTCCAAGACAGGGCTAGCCAAAAACATTCAGTACTTC. Protein product: CASSSKTGLAKNIQYF.

This clonotype showed up just once. This chain joins TRBV28 and TRBJ2-1; TRBD1 agrees at 10 bases. The ends lost 6 bases at V and 4 bases at J; junction bases unmatched: 3. Germline V gene lookup returns CDR1 MDHEN and CDR2 SYDVKM. This CDR3 spans 14 amino acids. The CDR3: CASSRGQGYNEQFF. The CDR3 coding sequence is TGTGCCAGCAGCCGGGGACAGGGGTACAATGAGCAGTTCTTC. The complete variable domain, with remaining parts taken from reference TRBV28 and TRBJ2-1, reads DVKVTQSSRYLVKRTGEKVFLECVQDMDHENMFWYRQDPGLGLRLIYFSYDVKMKEKGDIPEGYSVSREKKERFSLILESASTNQTSMYLCASSRGQGYNEQFFGPGTRLTVL.